The 30 T cell receptor beta chains listed next were all sequenced from one sample in a study of blood T cell repertoires in COVID-19. Data came from immunoSEQ multiplex PCR; TCRdb stores just in-frame clones and leaves some out. The table has 140,000 to 150,000 clones, 84% seen once. Sequences were obtained from peripheral blood. These TCRs come from a man aged 60-69 years with active or convalescent COVID-19.

The chain has TRBV12-5 and TRBJ2-7, with TRBD1 identical over 7 bases. The CDR3 runs to 16 residues. Per the germline V gene, CDR1 is LGHNT and CDR2 is FRNRAP. J gave up 3 bases and V 2 bases, and 10 bases lay outside the gene matches. The CDR3 is CASGLKTGQSNYEQYF. DNA of the CDR3: TGTGCTAGTGGTTTGAAGACGGGACAGAGTAACTACGAGCAGTACTTC.

The V and J genes are TRBV14 and TRBJ2-1; TRBD2 agrees at 7 bases. The ends lost 4 bases at V and 12 bases at J; junction bases unmatched: 9. Germline V lookup: CDR1 SGHDN, CDR2 FVKESK. The CDR3 has 13 amino acids. CDR3 sequence (DNA): TGTGCCAGCAGCCTAACGGGACTATTGGGGCAGTTCTTC. This sequence encodes CASSLTGLLGQFF. The whole variable domain, remainder taken from reference TRBV14 and TRBJ2-1, is EAGVTQFPSHSVIEKGQTVTLRCDPISGHDNLYWYRRVMGKEIKFLLHFVKESKQDESGMPNNRFLAERTGGTYSTLKVQPAELEDSGVYFCASSLTGLLGQFFGPGTRLTVL.

In its sample, this clone was seen once. The chain is built from TRBV5-4 and TRBJ2-7, with a possible D match to TRBD1 (6 bases). Germline CDR1 reads SGHNT; CDR2 reads YYREEE (reference sequence). V lost 3 bases, J lost 2 bases, and 15 bases lay in between. The CDR3 spans 15 residues. The CDR3 sequence is CASSSRTVSTYEQYF. The CDR3 DNA is TGTGCCAGCAGCTCCCGGACAGTCTCTACCTACGAGCAGTACTTC. The complete variable domain, with remaining parts taken from reference TRBV5-4 and TRBJ2-7, reads ETGVTQSPTHLIKTRGQQVTLRCSSQSGHNTVSWYQQALGQGPQFIFQYYREEENGRGNFPPRFSGLQFPNYSSELNVNALELDDSALYLCASSSRTVSTYEQYFGPGTRLTVT.

The chain has TRBV7-2 and TRBJ2-1; D is possibly TRBD2 (6 bases). The ends were cut back, 4 bases at V and 0 bases at J, with 10 bases in the middle. This CDR3 is built from 15 residues. CDR1 is SGHTA and CDR2 is FQGNSA in the germline V gene. The CDR3 protein is CASSSQGGSYNEQFF. The DNA of the CDR3 is TGTGCCAGCAGCTCCCAGGGAGGCTCCTACAATGAGCAGTTCTTC. Supplemented by reference TRBV7-2 and TRBJ2-1, the full variable domain reads GAGVSQSPSNKVTEKGKDVELRCDPISGHTALYWYRQSLGQGLEFLIYFQGNSAPDKSGLPSDRFSAERTGGSVSTLTIQRTQQEDSAVYLCASSSQGGSYNEQFFGPGTRLTVL.

The rearrangement joins TRBV7-6 to TRBJ2-5, with 7 bases matching TRBD2. The CDR3 has 14 residues. J lost 2 bases, V lost 1 base, and 1 base had no gene match. Germline values: CDR1 SGHVS, CDR2 FNYEAQ. The CDR3 DNA reads TGTGCCAGCAGCTTAGTGGGGGGGCAAGAGACCCAGTACTTC. Protein: CASSLVGGQETQYF.

In the case of this clone: One junction end disagrees with the germline gene, perhaps due to a read error. The rearrangement uses TRBV6-1 and TRBJ1-2; D is perhaps TRBD1 (6 bases). CDR3 length: 14 residues. CDR1 and CDR2 from the germline V gene are MNHNS and SASEGT. The CDR3: CASGEAQGLYGYTF. The CDR3 DNA reads as TGTGCCAGCGGTGAAGCTCAGGGGCTCTATGGCTACACCTTC.

The chain couples TRBV12-3 or TRBV12-4 to TRBJ2-3; no reliable D call. Between the trimmed V and J ends, which lost 2 bases and 7 bases, there was a span of 7 bases. The CDR3 runs to 12 residues. CDR3 nucleotide sequence: TGTGCCAGCAGTTTACCCCCAAATACGCAGTATTTT. As protein: CASSLPPNTQYF.

The rearrangement links TRBV6-2 or TRBV6-3 to TRBJ2-7, with TRBD2 matching over 10 bases. Germline V gene lookup returns CDR1 MNHEY and CDR2 SVGEGT. The CDR3 length is 15 residues. J lost 0 bases, V lost 4 bases, and 3 bases had no gene match. CDR3 protein: CASSSTSGVSYEQYF. The CDR3, as DNA: TGTGCCAGCAGTTCCACTAGCGGGGTCTCCTACGAGCAGTACTTC.

The chain combines TRBV4-3 with TRBJ1-2; D is undetermined. The V end lost 3 bases, the J end lost 0 bases, and 11 bases lay between the germline ends. The CDR3 runs 15 residues. Germline V gene sequence: CDR1 LGHNA, CDR2 YSLEER. CDR3 sequence: CASSQGAFTNYGYTF. The CDR3 coding sequence is TGCGCCAGCAGCCAGGGCGCGTTTACTAACTATGGCTACACCTTC.

The V and J genes are TRBV27 and TRBJ2-7; 7 nucleotides line up with TRBD2. This CDR3 contains 14 residues. Germline V gives CDR1 MNHEY, CDR2 SMNVEV (reference sequence). Trimming took 2 bases from V and 2 from J; bases not matched to a gene: 3. The CDR3 nucleotides are TGTGCCAGCAGTTTAAGCGGGGTGCCCTACGAGCAGTACTTC. The encoded protein is CASSLSGVPYEQYF.

The chain is built from TRBV6-2 or TRBV6-3 and TRBJ2-3, with D tentatively TRBD2 (6 bases). The CDR3 has 16 amino acids. Looked up from germline, CDR1 is MNHEY and CDR2 is SVGEGT. Trimming took off 0 bases at V and 2 bases at J, with 12 bases between the two ends. The CDR3, as DNA: TGTGCCAGCAGTTACTCTGGCGGGGCCTACACAGATACGCAGTATTTT. It yields the protein CASSYSGGAYTDTQYF.

The chain uses TRBV5-8 and TRBJ2-5; 9 nucleotides align to TRBD1. Germline CDR1 is SGHTS and CDR2 is YDEGEE. The CDR3 covers 16 residues. J gave up 7 bases and V 5 bases, and 15 bases lay outside the gene matches. The DNA of the CDR3 is TGTGCCAGCAGGGGTTCCGGGACAGGGCCCCGGGGGACCCAGTACTTC. Its translation: CASRGSGTGPRGTQYF.

This sequence joins TRBV30 and TRBJ1-2; D ambiguous. V lost 4 bases and J 4 bases, leaving 10 bases between the germline ends. The length of the CDR3 is 12 residues. Looked up from germline, CDR1 is GTSNPN and CDR2 is SVGIG (reference sequence). In nucleotides, the CDR3 is TGTGCCTGGAACCACAACAGCTATGGCTACACCTTC. Translating gives CAWNHNSYGYTF.

V gene TRBV5-1 combines with J gene TRBJ2-5, with 7 bases fitting TRBD2. Germline trimming cut 0 bases from V and 3 bases from J; bases unmatched to any gene: 2. Germline assignment: CDR1 SGHRS and CDR2 YFSETQ. The CDR3 has 14 amino acids. Here the CDR3 reads CASSLVGGEETQYF. In DNA form, the CDR3 reads TGCGCCAGCAGCTTGGTTGGGGGGGAAGAGACCCAGTACTTC.

This sequence joins TRBV30 and TRBJ1-5; perhaps TRBD1 as D (6 bases). The CDR3 consists of 14 residues. V shed 2 bases and J shed 3 bases, with 11 bases lying between them. Germline V CDR1 and CDR2: GTSNPN, SVGIG (reference sequence). The CDR3 DNA follows: TGTGCCTGGAGTCTAGGACAGTTCAATCAGCCCCAGCATTTT. It translates to CAWSLGQFNQPQHF.

The gene calls are TRBV10-3 and TRBJ2-1; the match to TRBD1 covers 10 bases. The CDR3 contains 12 residues. With 6 bases clipped from V and 8 bases from J, the junction kept 1 base outside the gene matches. The germline CDR1 and CDR2 sequences are ENHRY and SYGVKD. CDR3 region: CAIRDRGDEQFF. Written as DNA, the CDR3 is TGTGCCATCAGGGACAGGGGGGATGAGCAGTTCTTC.

The genes are TRBV7-2 and TRBJ2-7; 8 positions match TRBD1. CDR1 and CDR2 from the germline V gene are SGHTA and FQGNSA. This CDR3 is 14 amino acids long. After removal of 2 bases from V and 6 bases from J, the junction contained 6 bases not matched to a gene. The CDR3 spells CASSLKDRVGEQYF. In DNA form, the CDR3 reads TGTGCCAGCAGCTTAAAGGACAGGGTGGGCGAGCAGTACTTC.

The chain joins TRBV28 to TRBJ1-5; D uncertain. V was trimmed by 1 base and J by 0 bases, leaving 10 bases between them. Germline V gives CDR1 MDHEN, CDR2 SYDVKM. The CDR3 consists of 16 residues. CDR3 coding DNA: TGTGCCAGCAGTTTATTGGGCAGTTATAGCAATCAGCCCCAGCATTTT. This sequence encodes CASSLLGSYSNQPQHF. The full variable domain, completed using reference TRBV28 and TRBJ1-5, is DVKVTQSSRYLVKRTGEKVFLECVQDMDHENMFWYRQDPGLGLRLIYFSYDVKMKEKGDIPEGYSVSREKKERFSLILESASTNQTSMYLCASSLLGSYSNQPQHFGDGTRLSIL.

The CDR3 loop reads CATSRDVMGGYQETQYF. CDR3 bases: TGTGCCACCAGCAGAGATGTCATGGGGGGGTACCAAGAGACCCAGTACTTC. The V and J genes are TRBV15 and TRBJ2-5; 7 bases align to TRBD2. J was trimmed by 0 bases and V by 0 bases; bases with no gene match: 7. The CDR3 is made up of 17 amino acids. Germline CDR1 reads LNHNV; CDR2 reads YYDKDF (reference sequence).

The chain links TRBV6-2 or TRBV6-3 to TRBJ1-5; tentative D call: TRBD1 (6 bases). This CDR3 is built from 15 residues. V was cut by 0 bases and J by 7 bases, with 13 bases left in between. Germline CDR1 and CDR2: MNHEY and SVGEGT. The CDR3 loop reads CASSYSRGSRQPQHF. The CDR3 DNA follows: TGTGCCAGCAGTTACTCGAGGGGGTCTCGCCAGCCCCAGCATTTT.

This clone has more than one count but fewer than ten. This chain joins TRBV5-1 and TRBJ2-7; D is uncertain. Trimming removed 3 bases at V and 0 bases at J, with 10 bases between. Germline loops: CDR1 SGHRS, CDR2 YFSETQ. This CDR3 is 14 amino acids long. CDR3 bases: TGCGCCAGCAGCTCCGGGTCCCTCTCCTACGAGCAGTACTTC. Translating gives CASSSGSLSYEQYF.

The V and J genes are TRBV15 and TRBJ1-4, with a possible D match to TRBD1 (6 bases). This CDR3 spans 14 amino acids. Germline-derived CDR1 and CDR2 are LNHNV and YYDKDF (reference sequence). V lost 0 bases and J lost 7, with 9 bases in between. The CDR3 nucleotides read TGTGCCACCAGCAGAGACCGGGGGGCTGAAAAACTGTTTTTT. The encoded protein is CATSRDRGAEKLFF. The full variable domain, its missing parts supplied by reference TRBV15 and TRBJ1-4, is DAMVIQNPRYQVTQFGKPVTLSCSQTLNHNVMYWYQQKSSQAPKLLFHYYDKDFNNEADTPDNFQSRRPNTSFCFLDIRSPGLGDTAMYLCATSRDRGAEKLFFGSGTQLSVL.

The sample holds one count of this clone. This rearrangement joins TRBV6-5 to TRBJ1-2; 7 bases fit TRBD1. V shed 7 bases and J 2 bases; nucleotides not matched to a gene: 7. This CDR3 comprises 14 residues. The V gene's germline CDR1 is MNHEY and CDR2 SVGAGI. CDR3 sequence (DNA): TGTGCCAGCACCTTCGAGACAGGGAACTATGGCTACACCTTC. Translation gives CASTFETGNYGYTF.

The chain uses TRBV5-6 and TRBJ2-7, with D unresolved. Trimming took 0 bases from V and 4 from J, leaving 8 bases between them. The CDR3 extends over 13 amino acids. CDR1 SGHDT and CDR2 YYEEEE come from the germline V gene. This CDR3 is CASSLASSYEQYV. CDR3 nucleotides: TGTGCCAGCAGCTTGGCTAGTTCTTACGAGCAGTACGTC.

This clone was found once. J is TRBJ2-3 and V is TRBV4-1; TRBD2 matches 8 bases. This CDR3 is built from 16 residues. V was clipped by 4 bases and J by 1 base; unmatched bases: 7. CDR1 and CDR2 from the germline V gene are MGHRA and YSYEKL. CDR3 in DNA: TGCGCCAGCAGCCCCAAGGCGCGGGGGGGCACAGATACGCAGTATTTT. As protein: CASSPKARGGTDTQYF.

The V gene is TRBV6-5, the J gene TRBJ2-3; 10 bases line up with TRBD2. The CDR3 has 16 amino acids. Losses at the gene ends were 2 bases for V and 5 bases for J; bases not matched to a gene: 7. The germline CDR1 and CDR2 sequences are MNHEY and SVGAGI. The CDR3 region is CASSYELAGSKDTQYF. CDR3 coding DNA: TGTGCCAGCAGTTACGAACTAGCGGGGTCTAAAGATACGCAGTATTTT.

The table lists this clone with a count of one. The V and J genes are TRBV30 and TRBJ1-2; 8 positions agree with TRBD1. V dropped 0 bases and J dropped 4; count of bases not matched to a gene: 10. The CDR3 runs to 16 residues. In germline, CDR1 is GTSNPN, CDR2 SVGIG (reference sequence). DNA for the CDR3: TGTGCCTGGAGTGTAGGACAGGGCCAATCCCGCTATGGCTACACCTTC. Translating it yields CAWSVGQGQSRYGYTF.

The chain links TRBV30 to TRBJ2-1; 7 nucleotides match TRBD1. CDR1 and CDR2 from the germline V gene are GTSNPN and SVGIG (reference sequence). This CDR3 comprises 13 residues. V shed 0 bases, J shed 5 bases, and the junction held 1 base outside the gene matches. The CDR3 spells CAWSVRGHNEQFF. CDR3 DNA: TGTGCCTGGAGTGTAAGGGGGCACAATGAGCAGTTCTTC.

V usage is TRBV6-5 and J usage is TRBJ2-7; TRBD1 matches at 9 bases. The V gene's germline CDR1 is MNHEY and CDR2 SVGAGI. J lost 3 bases, V lost 8 bases, and 2 bases had no gene match. CDR3 length: 12 amino acids. The CDR3 nucleotides read TGTGCCAGCGGGACAGGGTACTACGAGCAGTACTTC. Its translation: CASGTGYYEQYF.

The chain uses TRBV5-6 and TRBJ1-1; D may be TRBD1 (6 bases). V dropped 4 bases and J dropped 10 bases, with 14 bases sitting between them. Germline loops: CDR1 SGHDT, CDR2 YYEEEE. CDR3 length equals 12 residues. The CDR3, as DNA: TGTGCCAGCAGCGCTCCAGGGGATTTAGCTTTCTTT. Its protein product is CASSAPGDLAFF.